Following are 14 T cell receptor beta chains from one sample sequenced in a study of cytomegalovirus exposure and HLA in healthy donors. The PCR employed 60 Vbeta primers together with 13 Jbeta primers. Profiled with immunoSEQ multiplex PCR; TCRdb holds only in-frame clones, not every one. The profile shows about 100,000 clones, approximately 80% of them singletons. The sequenced sample consisted of PBMCs. The source of these receptors is a male donor in good health and CMV-seronegative.

The genes are TRBV27 and TRBJ2-1; no clear D gene. The CDR3 runs 12 residues. Germline CDR1 and CDR2: MNHEY and SMNVEV (reference sequence). Trimming stripped 4 bases from V and 5 bases from J, with 6 bases between. This chain's CDR3 is CASSSLNNEQFF. CDR3 DNA: TGTGCCAGCAGTTCACTGAACAATGAGCAGTTCTTC.

CDR3 in amino acids: CASSPNPQDRRGEQFF. The CDR3 DNA is TGTGCCAGCTCACCAAACCCACAGGATAGAAGGGGTGAGCAGTTCTTC. The chain is built from TRBV18 and TRBJ2-1; TRBD1 might be the D (5 bases). CDR3 size: 16 residues. V lost 2 bases, J lost 9 bases, and 20 bases lay in between. Germline V gene lookup returns CDR1 KGHSH and CDR2 LQKENI.

The chain combines TRBV29-1 with TRBJ1-2; the D gene is possibly TRBD1 (6 bases). The CDR3 covers 14 residues. Trimming removed 3 bases at V and 4 bases at J, with 15 bases between. CDR1 SQVTM and CDR2 ANQGSEA come from the germline V gene. Here the CDR3 DNA reads TGCAGCGTTGACCCCAGGGGCGGTAGCTATGGCTACACCTTC. Translating it yields CSVDPRGGSYGYTF.

V gene TRBV27 combines with J gene TRBJ1-5; 10 bases are a match to TRBD1. The CDR3 covers 15 residues. Per the germline V gene, CDR1 is MNHEY and CDR2 is SMNVEV (reference sequence). V dropped 5 bases and J dropped 7; count of bases not matched to a gene: 8. The CDR3 nucleotides read TGTGCCAGCAGTCCGACAGGGGGCAGGAGGCAGCCCCAGCATTTT. It specifies CASSPTGGRRQPQHF.

The chain carries TRBV7-2 and TRBJ2-7, with a tentative D call TRBD2 (6 bases). The CDR3 has 15 amino acids. The ends were cut back, 1 base at V and 1 base at J, with 11 bases in the middle. Germline values: CDR1 SGHTA, CDR2 FQGNSA. The CDR3 nucleotides are TGTGCCAGCAGCTTAGGACTAGTGGCGTCCTACGAGCAGTACTTC. Amino acids: CASSLGLVASYEQYF. Looking up the rest from reference TRBV7-2 and TRBJ2-7 gives the full variable domain: GAGVSQSPSNKVTEKGKDVELRCDPISGHTALYWYRQSLGQGLEFLIYFQGNSAPDKSGLPSDRFSAERTGGSVSTLTIQRTQQEDSAVYLCASSLGLVASYEQYFGPGTRLTVT.

V gene TRBV1 combines with J gene TRBJ2-3; the D call of TRBD2 is as the table states it, not checked on the DNA. TRBV1 is marked as a pseudogene. This CDR3 region has 15 residues. The DNA of the CDR3 is TGCACCAGCAGCCAACATAGCGGGAGAACAGATACGCAGTATTTT. This gives the protein CTSSQHSGRTDTQYF.

This rearrangement joins TRBV5-1 to TRBJ2-1; TRBD1 aligns across 12 bases. The germline CDR1 and CDR2 sequences are SGHRS and YFSETQ. The CDR3 is 15 residues long. Trimming cost V 6 bases and J 7 bases; bases outside gene matches: 8. CDR3 in DNA: TGCGCCAGCACCAACCCGGGACAGGGGGCGAATGAGCAGTTCTTC. Its translation: CASTNPGQGANEQFF.

The chain is built from TRBV7-6 and TRBJ2-5; a weak D match, TRBD1 (5 bases). Trimming shortened V by 8 bases and J by 5 bases, and 15 bases separated the two germline ends. CDR3 size: 13 residues. Germline V gene sequence: CDR1 SGHVS, CDR2 FNYEAQ. This chain's CDR3 is CASAGRTTETQYF. The CDR3 nucleotides are TGTGCCAGCGCAGGGCGCACAACGGAGACCCAGTACTTC.

This clone was picked up a small number of times. The chain links TRBV28 to TRBJ1-1, with TRBD1 identical over 8 bases. Germline V CDR1 and CDR2: MDHEN, SYDVKM. The CDR3 is made up of 15 amino acids. Germline trimming cut 1 base from V and 9 bases from J; bases unmatched to any gene: 10. CDR3 region: CASSLFHRGQDKAFF. The CDR3 region has the DNA TGTGCCAGCAGTTTATTCCATAGGGGACAGGATAAAGCTTTCTTT.

In its sample, this clone was seen once. The rearrangement joins TRBV5-1 to TRBJ2-7, with 8 positions matching TRBD2. This CDR3 spans 14 amino acids. The V and J ends lost 5 bases and 6 bases, in that order; junction bases with no gene match: 10. The germline V gene encodes CDR1 SGHRS and CDR2 YFSETQ. The chain's CDR3 is CASSSISGIGEQYF. DNA for the CDR3: TGCGCCAGCAGTTCGATTAGCGGGATTGGCGAGCAGTACTTC.

For this clone: Additional DNA sequences in this sample encode the identical CDR3. The V and J genes are TRBV5-6 and TRBJ2-7; no definite D call. V lost 0 bases, J lost 3 bases, and 7 bases lay in between. The CDR3 sequence is 13 residues long. Germline V gene sequence: CDR1 SGHDT, CDR2 YYEEEE. The CDR3 DNA is TGTGCCAGCAGCTTGGTTTCTAGCTACGAGCAGTACTTC. Translation gives CASSLVSSYEQYF.

DNA for the CDR3: TGTGCCAGCAGCCTGACAGGGGATGAAGCTTTCTTT. Translating it yields CASSLTGDEAFF. The V and J genes are TRBV11-2 and TRBJ1-1; 8 nucleotides agree with TRBD1. Per the germline V gene, CDR1 is SGHAT and CDR2 is FQNNGV. The V gene end was trimmed by 5 bases and the J gene end by 7 bases; junction bases not matched to a gene: 3. CDR3 length: 12 amino acids.

V gene TRBV4-1 combines with J gene TRBJ2-1; 8 bases match TRBD2. Germline CDR1 and CDR2: MGHRA and YSYEKL. This CDR3 has 15 amino acids. V shed 1 base, J shed 9 bases, and the junction held 8 bases outside the gene matches. The CDR3 DNA reads TGCGCCAGCAGCCAAGTGAGCGGGAGTGGCGGTGAGCAGTTCTTC. Its protein product is CASSQVSGSGGEQFF.

The chain employs TRBV14 and TRBJ2-7; 7 positions match TRBD1. The CDR3 covers 17 residues. The junction had 16 bases not matched to a gene; V was cut back by 0 bases and J by 8 bases. Germline V gene data show CDR1 as SGHDN and CDR2 as FVKESK. This CDR3 is CASSQEGYDRVLIKQYF. Here the CDR3 DNA reads TGTGCCAGCAGCCAAGAGGGTTACGACAGGGTATTGATCAAGCAGTACTTC.